This T cell receptor (beta chain) is drawn from a study of control samples from healthy donors and cancer patients. Germline V gene sequence: CDR1 MGHRA, CDR2 YSYEKL. V lost 1 base and J 4 bases, leaving 11 bases between the germline ends. CDR3 length equals 14 residues. Only in-frame clones appear in the TCRdb table, and some are missing; sequencing was by immunoSEQ multiplex PCR. This sample has approximately 82,000 clones, with roughly 94% found just once. This chain joins TRBV4-1 and TRBJ2-7, with D uncertain. The sequence derives from a woman aged 18 to 35 in good health. Sample: blood. The CDR3 loop reads CASSQVSFPYEQYF. CDR3 nucleotides: TGCGCCAGCAGCCAAGTGAGCTTCCCGTACGAGCAGTACTTC.